The 10 T cell receptor beta chains in this list originate from one sample, sequenced in a study of T cell responses to AZD1222 COVID-19 vaccine. Sequencing was performed with immunoSEQ multiplex PCR; in TCRdb, only in-frame clones are kept and a portion is missing. Of 65,000 to 95,000 clones listed, roughly nine tenths are singletons. This specimen was peripheral blood, taken on day 0 of MenACWY control vaccination. The origin of the receptors is an adult in good health.

The V and J genes are TRBV25-1 and TRBJ1-1; perhaps TRBD1 as D (5 bases). Trimming cost V 3 bases and J 0 bases, with 14 bases left between them. The CDR3 runs 16 residues. Germline CDR1 MGHDK, CDR2 SYGVNS. The CDR3 is CASSESRGSLNTEAFF. In nucleotides, the CDR3 is TGTGCCAGCAGTGAGTCCCGGGGCAGTTTGAACACTGAAGCTTTCTTT. Together with reference TRBV25-1 and TRBJ1-1, the CDR3 gives the full variable domain: EADIYQTPRYLVIGTGKKITLECSQTMGHDKMYWYQQDPGMELHLIHYSYGVNSTEKGDLSSESTVSRIRTEHFPLTLESARPSHTSQYLCASSESRGSLNTEAFFGQGTRLTVV.

The chain joins TRBV6-6 to TRBJ1-6; D is uncertain. The CDR3 extends over 14 amino acids. Trimming left V 8 bases short and J 10 bases short, with 18 bases between. Germline CDR1 reads MNHNY; CDR2 reads SVGAGI (reference sequence). Here the CDR3 DNA reads TGTGCCAGCGGAGTTACCATACAAGACTCACCCCTCCACTTT. Amino acids: CASGVTIQDSPLHF.

The chain links TRBV6-5 to TRBJ1-1; D gene unclear. The CDR3 is 13 amino acids. Germline V lookup: CDR1 MNHEY, CDR2 SVGAGI. Trimming pared 5 bases from V and 0 bases from J, leaving 7 bases between. The DNA for the CDR3 is TGTGCCAGCAGTAACAAGCTGAACACTGAAGCTTTCTTT. Protein sequence: CASSNKLNTEAFF.

The rearrangement joins TRBV29-1 to TRBJ2-2; unclear D gene. With 7 bases removed from V and 5 bases from J, the gap between germline ends came to 8 bases. Germline CDR1 and CDR2: SQVTM and ANQGSEA. CDR3 length equals 11 residues. The CDR3 protein is CSASWTGELFF. The CDR3 DNA is TGCAGCGCCTCGTGGACCGGGGAGCTGTTTTTT.

This chain uses TRBV10-3 with TRBJ2-2, with D perhaps matching TRBD1 (6 bases). The germline V and J ends were trimmed by 11 bases and 2 bases, with 15 bases remaining between them. The CDR3 is 14 amino acids. CDR1 and CDR2 (germline): ENHRY, SYGVKD. This chain's CDR3 is CAAGIQGNTGELFF. CDR3 DNA: TGTGCCGCCGGCATACAGGGAAACACCGGGGAGCTGTTTTTT.

The CDR3 bases are TGTGCCAGCAGCTTCCAGTCGACAGGGAATCAGCCCCAGCATTTT. This codes for CASSFQSTGNQPQHF. The J gene is TRBJ1-5, the V gene TRBV7-8; 7 bases are shared with TRBD1. J was trimmed by 4 bases and V by 3 bases; bases with no gene match: 6. Germline values: CDR1 SGHVS, CDR2 FQNEAQ. CDR3 length: 15 residues. The whole variable domain, remainder taken from reference TRBV7-8 and TRBJ1-5, is GAGVSQSPRYKVAKRGQDVALRCDPISGHVSLFWYQQALGQGPEFLTYFQNEAQLDKSGLPSDRFFAERPEGSVSTLKIQRTQQEDSAVYLCASSFQSTGNQPQHFGDGTRLSIL.

This chain links TRBV30 with TRBJ1-1, with D possibly TRBD1 on 5 matching bases. Per germline, CDR1 GTSNPN and CDR2 SVGIG (reference sequence). Trimming shortened V by 5 bases and J by 6 bases, and 10 bases separated the two germline ends. This CDR3 contains 11 residues. The CDR3 is CAWGGGAEAFF. The CDR3 DNA reads TGTGCCTGGGGCGGGGGAGCTGAAGCTTTCTTT.

The V call is TRBV9, the J call TRBJ1-3; D possibly corresponds to TRBD1 (5 bases). This CDR3 is built from 14 residues. Germline V gives CDR1 SGDLS, CDR2 YYNGEE. Between the trimmed V and J ends, which lost 0 bases and 4 bases, there was a span of 8 bases. The CDR3 region is CASSVGGFGNTIYF. CDR3 sequence (DNA): TGTGCCAGCAGCGTAGGGGGGTTCGGAAACACCATATATTTT.

The chain joins TRBV9 to TRBJ2-3; 10 positions match TRBD2. The CDR3 extends over 17 amino acids. J was trimmed by 4 bases and V by 3 bases; bases with no gene match: 11. Germline assignment: CDR1 SGDLS and CDR2 YYNGEE. The CDR3 DNA follows: TGTGCCAGCAGCGCCCGGACTAGCGGAGAGCAGGCAGATACGCAGTATTTT. Translation: CASSARTSGEQADTQYF.

Concerning this clone itself: Compared with germline, one end of the junction differs, possibly owing to a read error. The CDR3: CASSPQPGQGGRF. The CDR3 DNA sequence: TGTGCCAGCAGTCCTCAACCGGGACAGGGGGGCCGCTTT. The gene calls are TRBV6-5 and TRBJ1-1; 11 nucleotides match TRBD1. CDR3 length: 13 residues. Germline V gives CDR1 MNHEY, CDR2 SVGAGI.